This TCR beta chain originates from a study of blood T cell repertoires in COVID-19 (dated by TCRdb to 2019 to 2021). Broadly, across the study: Samples covering the acute and convalescent phases of COVID-19 were provided by collaborators in the United States, Italy and Spain. The prospective study material was composed of cDNA or gDNA derived from T cells, B-cell-depleted T cells, or PBMCs. Subjects who had been exposed to COVID-19, were actively infected with it, or had recovered from it provided the deeply sampled blood TCRbeta repertoires that made up the dataset. The repertoires were released in a freely available public database intended as a resource for research on the immune response to SARS-CoV-2. Samples came from the ongoing ImmuneRACE study (first 160 participants) plus 1,254 subjects from 6 global collaborators. The sample metadata nearly always contained a de-identified subject ID, COVID-19 status, age in years and sex. Where HLA class I and class II types were available, the types were taken from metadata supplied by the sample provider, not from assay-based typing. General study outcomes and caveats: The amount of clinical and demographic metadata varied by source and participant and was provided uncurated.

The collaborating institutions used their own protocols to collect whole blood in K2EDTA tubes. For TCRbeta analysis, collaborators shipped samples as frozen whole blood, isolated PBMCs, or DNA extracted from either of those sample types. TCRbeta CDR3 regions were amplified from genomic DNA by means of the immunoSEQ Assay, a bias-controlled multiplex PCR. The authors' pipeline ran thus. The number of nucleated cells in each sample was estimated from the amplification of reference gene primers within the assay. Sequence reads were collapsed and filtered to measure the absolute abundance of every unique TCRbeta CDR3 rearrangement. For each sample, productive Simpson clonality was calculated as the square root of Simpson's diversity index over productive rearrangements. TCRdb carries this immuneACCESS record with in-frame sequences only. Its versions omit some clonotypes, under half of them owing to an unresolved V gene in the studies checked, with the rest unexplained. V, J and clone size are taken as reported in that table, and D and trimming were inferred from the DNA itself. For this sample there are around 160,000 clones; around 85% appear just once. The ten largest clones add up to roughly 2.9% of the sample.

Concerning this clone itself: This clone's antigen is unknown. No per-base quality is available; no much larger clone lies one base away.

CDR1 and CDR2, looked up from the germline V gene, are SGHVS and FQNEAQ. From its cysteine to its phenylalanine, the CDR3 spans 16 amino acids. Of the read, only the CDR3 DNA is kept; its 48 bases are in frame from base 1. Trimming accounts for 4 bases at V and 2 bases at J, while the number of junction bases matched to no gene is 4. The chain was built from TRBV7-8 and TRBJ2-3, with 12 bases in between that match TRBD2. Sequencing was performed on peripheral blood. The clonotype comes from a woman between 35 and 50 years old with active or convalescent COVID-19. The sequence in DNA is TGTGCCAGCAGCTCCCTAGCGGGAGGGATCACAGATACGCAGTATTTT. The translation is CASSSLAGGITDTQYF.